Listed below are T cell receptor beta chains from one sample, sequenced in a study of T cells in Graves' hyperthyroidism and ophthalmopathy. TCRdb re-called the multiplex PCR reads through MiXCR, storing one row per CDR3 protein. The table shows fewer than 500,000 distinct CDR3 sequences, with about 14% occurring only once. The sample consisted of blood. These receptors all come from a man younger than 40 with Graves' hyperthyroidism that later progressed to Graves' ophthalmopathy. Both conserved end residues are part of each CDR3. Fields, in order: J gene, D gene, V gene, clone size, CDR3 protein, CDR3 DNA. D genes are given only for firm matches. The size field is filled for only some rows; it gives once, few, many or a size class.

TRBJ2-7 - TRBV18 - CASSPGYDPSYEQYF TGTGCCAGCTCACCGGGTTATGACCCCTCTTACGAGCAGTACTTC
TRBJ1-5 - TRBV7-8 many CASSWNAGSNQPQHF TGTGCCAGCAGCTGGAATGCAGGGAGCAATCAGCCCCAGCATTTT
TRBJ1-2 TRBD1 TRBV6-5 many CASSYSTGTGRLGYTF TGTGCCAGCAGTTACTCAACCGGGACAGGGAGGCTTGGCTACACCTTC
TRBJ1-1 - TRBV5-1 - CASSLDGGYNTEAFF TGCGCCAGCAGCTTGGATGGGGGGTACAACACTGAAGCTTTCTTT
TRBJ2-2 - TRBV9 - CASSVSEGWLNTGELFF TGTGCCAGCAGTGTTAGCGAGGGCTGGCTAAACACCGGGGAGCTGTTTTTT
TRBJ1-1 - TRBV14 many CASSQDPDLMNTEAFF TGTGCCAGCAGCCAAGACCCGGACCTCATGAACACTGAAGCTTTCTTT
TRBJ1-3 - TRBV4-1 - CASSQDVRGRVGNTIYF TGCGCCAGCAGCCAAGATGTGAGGGGCAGGGTTGGAAACACCATATATTTT
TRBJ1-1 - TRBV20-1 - CSASKPGHMNTEAFF TGCAGTGCTAGCAAACCGGGACACATGAACACTGAAGCTTTCTTT
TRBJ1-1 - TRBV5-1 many CASSLEANTEAFF TGCGCCAGCAGCTTGGAGGCGAACACTGAAGCTTTCTTT
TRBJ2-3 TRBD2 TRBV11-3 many CASSARLAGDDTQYF TGTGCCAGCAGCGCCCGACTAGCGGGGGATGATACGCAGTATTTT
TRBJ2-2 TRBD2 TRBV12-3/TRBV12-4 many CASSPGLAGELFF TGTGCCAGCAGTCCGGGACTAGCCGGGGAGCTGTTTTTT
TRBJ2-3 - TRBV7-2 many CASTRGGGTDTQYF TGTGCCAGCACCAGGGGGGGGGGGACAGATACGCAGTATTTT
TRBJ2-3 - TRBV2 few CASSEYRIDTQYF TGTGCCAGCAGTGAATATAGGATCGATACGCAGTATTTT
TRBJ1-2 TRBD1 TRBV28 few CASSSPGQGYGYTF TGTGCCAGCAGTTCGCCGGGACAGGGGTATGGCTACACCTTC
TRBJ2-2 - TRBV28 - CASSFSPSTGELFF TGTGCCAGCAGTTTTTCTCCCTCCACCGGGGAGCTGTTTTTT
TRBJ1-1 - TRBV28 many CASSPLFGGNTEAFF TGTGCCAGCAGTCCTTTATTTGGGGGGAATACTGAAGCTTTCTTT
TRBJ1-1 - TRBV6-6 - CASSYPGGGRGITEAFF TGTGCCAGCAGTTACCCCGGTGGGGGCCGGGGAATCACTGAAGCTTTCTTT
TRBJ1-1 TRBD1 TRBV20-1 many CSATTNRGQKNTEAFF TGCAGTGCTACTACGAATAGGGGACAGAAGAACACTGAAGCTTTCTTT
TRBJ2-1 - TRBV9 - CASSVGRGAYNEQFF TGTGCCAGCAGCGTAGGCAGGGGCGCCTACAATGAGCAGTTCTTC
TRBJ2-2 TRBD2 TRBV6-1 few CASSLRLAGITGELFF TGTGCCAGCAGTCTACGACTAGCGGGGATCACCGGGGAGCTGTTTTTT
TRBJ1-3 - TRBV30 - CAWSVHRILSGNTIYF TGTGCCTGGAGTGTACACCGCATACTCTCTGGAAACACCATATATTTT
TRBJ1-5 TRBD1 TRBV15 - CATSSQGANQPQHF TGTGCCACCAGCAGCCAGGGGGCCAATCAGCCCCAGCATTTT
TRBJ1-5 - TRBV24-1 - CATSDPGTHQPQHF TGTGCCACCAGTGATCCCGGGACCCATCAGCCCCAGCATTTT
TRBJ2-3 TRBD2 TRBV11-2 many CASSLGAGGGDTQYF TGTGCCAGCAGCTTAGGAGCGGGGGGTGGAGATACGCAGTATTTT
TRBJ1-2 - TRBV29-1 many CSVLSRGRTGPNYGYTF TGCAGCGTTCTAAGTCGGGGTCGAACAGGGCCTAACTATGGCTACACCTTC
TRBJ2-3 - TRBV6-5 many CASSYIAGASLRDTQYF TGTGCCAGCAGTTACATCGCGGGGGCCTCCCTTAGGGATACGCAGTATTTT
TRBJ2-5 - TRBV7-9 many CASSLAHRGSETQYF TGTGCCAGCAGCTTAGCGCATCGGGGCAGTGAGACCCAGTACTTC
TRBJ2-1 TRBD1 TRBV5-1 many CASSLAPGQGYNEQFF TGCGCCAGCAGCTTGGCCCCGGGACAGGGCTACAATGAGCAGTTCTTC
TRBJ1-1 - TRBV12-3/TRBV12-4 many CASSRDLTEAFF TGTGCCAGCAGTCGGGACCTCACTGAAGCTTTCTTT
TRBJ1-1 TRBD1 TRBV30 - CAWSPGTGTTEAFF TGTGCCTGGAGCCCCGGGACAGGGACGACTGAAGCTTTCTTT
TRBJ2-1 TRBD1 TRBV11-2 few CASSSDRGFYNEQFF TGTGCCAGCAGCTCAGACAGGGGGTTCTACAATGAGCAGTTCTTC
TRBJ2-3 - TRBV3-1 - CASSQVRGYTDAQYF TGTGCCAGCAGCCAAGTGCGGGGTTACACAGATGCGCAGTATTTT
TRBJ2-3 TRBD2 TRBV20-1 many CSAPLAGRTDTQYF TGCAGTGCTCCTCTAGCGGGGAGGACAGATACGCAGTATTTT
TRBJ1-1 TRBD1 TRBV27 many CASSFAGGWNTEAFF TGTGCCAGCAGTTTCGCAGGGGGTTGGAACACTGAAGCTTTCTTT
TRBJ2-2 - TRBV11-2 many CASSLGWGRTGELFF TGTGCCAGCAGCTTAGGATGGGGGAGGACAGGGGAGCTGTTTTTT
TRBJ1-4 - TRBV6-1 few CASNSGALNEKLFF TGTGCCAGCAACTCCGGCGCCCTGAATGAAAAACTGTTTTTT
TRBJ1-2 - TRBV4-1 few CASSHRVLVDGYTF TGCGCCAGCAGCCACAGGGTCTTGGTAGATGGCTACACCTTC
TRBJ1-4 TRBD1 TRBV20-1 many CSARESGQATNEKLFF TGCAGTGCTAGAGAATCGGGACAGGCAACTAATGAAAAACTGTTTTTT
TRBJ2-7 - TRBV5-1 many CASSLSRTSEQYF TGCGCCAGCAGCTTGTCAAGGACAAGCGAGCAGTACTTC
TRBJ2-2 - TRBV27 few CASSSGSGGELFF TGTGCCAGCAGTTCAGGGTCTGGCGGGGAGCTGTTTTTT
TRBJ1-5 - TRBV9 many CASSVGGDSNQPQHF TGTGCCAGCAGCGTAGGGGGAGATAGCAATCAGCCCCAGCATTTT
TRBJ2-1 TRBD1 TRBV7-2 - CASSVRQGGAYNEQFF TGTGCCAGCAGCGTCAGACAGGGGGGTGCCTACAATGAGCAGTTCTTC
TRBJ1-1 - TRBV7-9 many CASSSGSTEAFF TGTGCCAGCAGCTCAGGCAGCACTGAAGCTTTCTTT
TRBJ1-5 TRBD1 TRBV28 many CASSLAGGFLPQHF TGTGCCAGCAGTTTAGCAGGGGGCTTTCTGCCCCAGCATTTT
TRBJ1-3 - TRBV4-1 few CASSQDMVVYGNTIYF TGCGCCAGCAGCCAAGATATGGTGGTATATGGAAACACCATATATTTT
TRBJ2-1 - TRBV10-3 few CAISVGGVSYNEQFF TGTGCCATCAGTGTAGGAGGGGTCTCCTACAATGAGCAGTTCTTC
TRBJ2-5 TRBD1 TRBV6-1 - CASSGRTGAPKETQYF TGTGCCAGCAGTGGCCGGACAGGGGCTCCGAAAGAGACCCAGTACTTC